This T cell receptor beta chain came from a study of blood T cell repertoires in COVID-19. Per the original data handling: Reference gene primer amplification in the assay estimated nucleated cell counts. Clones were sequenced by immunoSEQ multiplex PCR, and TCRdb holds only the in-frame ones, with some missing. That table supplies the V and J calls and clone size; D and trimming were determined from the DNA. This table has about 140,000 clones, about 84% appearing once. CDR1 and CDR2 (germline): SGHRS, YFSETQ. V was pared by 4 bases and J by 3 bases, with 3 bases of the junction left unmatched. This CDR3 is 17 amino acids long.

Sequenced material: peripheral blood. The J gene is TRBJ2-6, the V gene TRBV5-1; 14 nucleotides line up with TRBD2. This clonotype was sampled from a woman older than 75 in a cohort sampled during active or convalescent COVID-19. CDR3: CASSRTSGGNGANVLTF. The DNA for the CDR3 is TGCGCCAGCAGCAGGACTAGCGGGGGGAATGGGGCCAACGTCCTGACTTTC.